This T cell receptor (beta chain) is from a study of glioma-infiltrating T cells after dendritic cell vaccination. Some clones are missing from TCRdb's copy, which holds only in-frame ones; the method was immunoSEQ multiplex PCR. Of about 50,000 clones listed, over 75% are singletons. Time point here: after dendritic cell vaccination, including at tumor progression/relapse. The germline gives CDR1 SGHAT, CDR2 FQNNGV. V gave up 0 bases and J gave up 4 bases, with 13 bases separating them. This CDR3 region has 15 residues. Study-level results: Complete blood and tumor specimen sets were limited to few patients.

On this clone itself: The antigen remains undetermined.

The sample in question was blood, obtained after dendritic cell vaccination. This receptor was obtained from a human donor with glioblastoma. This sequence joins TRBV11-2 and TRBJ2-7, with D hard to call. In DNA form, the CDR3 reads TGTGCCAGCAGCTTAGATTCTTGGCCTTCATACGAGCAGTACTTC. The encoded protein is CASSLDSWPSYEQYF.